This is a list of T cell receptor beta chains from one sample in a study of OX40 agonist ivuxolimab in advanced cancers. This table comes from immunoSEQ multiplex PCR, and its TCRdb copy is limited to in-frame clones, with some not included. The sample shows tens of thousands of clones, about nine tenths of them seen only once. The specimen comprised CD4+ or CD8+ T cells sorted from blood, sampled in a trial of the OX40 agonist ivuxolimab. Receptors originate from an adult with an advanced solid tumor such as melanoma, head and neck, liver or kidney cancer. CDR3s include the opening cysteine and the closing phenylalanine or tryptophan. Size tells how often a clone was seen (once, few, many) or the class of an expanded clone, and some rows leave it out.

few,TRBJ2-5,TRBV11-2,CASSFGGSETQYF
NA,TRBJ1-1,TRBV29-1,CSVEGTRGRAMNTEAFF
NA,TRBJ2-1,TRBV10-3,CAISKGQGNYNEQFF
NA,TRBJ1-4,TRBV11-2,CASSLGRLNEKLFF
NA,TRBJ2-1,TRBV2,CASSRTGGGSYNEQFF
NA,TRBJ2-5,TRBV5-3,CARSFPERLAGQETQYF
NA,TRBJ2-5,TRBV7-2,CASSSLAAPGKETQYF
NA,TRBJ2-7,TRBV20-1,CSATGDYEQYF
NA,TRBJ2-1,TRBV2,CASSGAGLATNEQFF
NA,TRBJ2-7,TRBV30,CAWSVNNRYEQYF
NA,TRBJ2-2,TRBV4-2,CASSQVVAGDPGELFF
NA,TRBJ2-1,TRBV6-6,CASEGLAERNEQFF
NA,TRBJ2-1,TRBV21-1,CASSKPEGSYNEQFF
NA,TRBJ1-5,TRBV5-5,CASSLRTDNQPQHF
NA,TRBJ2-7,TRBV6-5,CASSKQGSYEQYF
NA,TRBJ2-7,TRBV19,CASSNPGQGLGYEQYF
NA,TRBJ2-7,TRBV5-6,CASSLGQGSYEQYF
once,TRBJ2-3,TRBV5-5,CASRPFDLDTQYF
NA,TRBJ2-1,TRBV5-4,CASSPAGTMKGNEQFF
NA,TRBJ2-6,TRBV5-1,CASSVDRIRANVLTF
NA,TRBJ2-6,TRBV27,CASRTLGSSGANVLTF
NA,TRBJ2-7,TRBV11-2,CASSVGLAASSYEQYF
NA,TRBJ2-1,TRBV5-1,CASSFAGTGGNNEQFF
NA,TRBJ1-2,TRBV5-1,CASSLAAGQEVFSYGYTF
NA,TRBJ2-5,TRBV6-1,CASSDPRVGHRKETQYF
NA,TRBJ2-1,TRBV7-3,CASSTHGTQRLNEQFF
NA,TRBJ1-1,TRBV6-1,CASSEFAGTEAFF
NA,TRBJ1-2,TRBV19,CASSTNYGGGYGYTF